One and the same sample provided the 10 T cell receptor beta chains below, sequenced in a study of blood T cell repertoires in COVID-19. The data were produced by immunoSEQ multiplex PCR, yet TCRdb's version contains in-frame clones alone and is incomplete. The sample has 170,000 or so clones, about four fifths seen once. Sequenced: peripheral blood. These TCRs come from a man aged 65 to 79 with active or convalescent COVID-19.

The V call is TRBV24-1, the J call TRBJ2-3; the match to TRBD2 covers 14 bases. The CDR3 covers 19 residues. The germline gives CDR1 KGHDR, CDR2 SFDVKD. The V segment lost 7 bases and the J segment 3 bases; nucleotides outside the gene matches: 14. CDR3 loop: CATSARPGLAGERTDTQYF. The CDR3 DNA reads TGTGCCACCAGCGCCCGTCCGGGACTAGCGGGAGAGAGAACAGATACGCAGTATTTT.

The genes are TRBV7-9 and TRBJ2-3; TRBD2 might be the D (5 bases). CDR1 SEHNR and CDR2 FQNEAQ come from the germline V gene (reference sequence). The CDR3 has 15 amino acids. Trimming removed 3 bases from V and 5 bases from J, with 15 bases in between. In DNA form, the CDR3 reads TGTGCCAGCAGCTTCGGGGATTTGTATAGAGATACGCAGTATTTT. The encoded protein is CASSFGDLYRDTQYF.

The rearrangement uses TRBV18 and TRBJ2-2, with D perhaps TRBD1 (6 bases). The germline V gene has CDR1 KGHSH and CDR2 LQKENI. The CDR3 is 15 residues long. Trimming left V 4 bases short and J 2 bases short, with 11 bases between. CDR3 loop: CASSLWTVNTGELFF. The CDR3 nucleotides are TGTGCCAGCTCACTCTGGACAGTTAACACCGGGGAGCTGTTTTTT.

V usage is TRBV30 and J usage is TRBJ1-1; D possibly corresponds to TRBD1 (5 bases). The V gene lost 2 bases and the J gene lost 9 bases, with 16 bases spanning the gap. The CDR3 is made up of 13 amino acids. Germline V lookup: CDR1 GTSNPN, CDR2 SVGIG (reference sequence). The CDR3 sequence: CAWSLEGSRQAFF. As DNA, the CDR3 is TGTGCCTGGAGTTTGGAGGGGTCCCGACAAGCTTTCTTT.

There are a few counts of this clone. The rearrangement uses TRBV19 and TRBJ1-5, with 7 bases identical to TRBD1. CDR1 and CDR2 from the germline V gene are LNHDA and SQIVND (reference sequence). The ends lost 3 bases at V and 7 bases at J; junction bases unmatched: 6. The length of the CDR3 is 14 residues. The CDR3 region is CASSIRQGGQPQHF. Here the CDR3 DNA reads TGTGCCAGTAGTATTAGACAGGGTGGCCAGCCCCAGCATTTT.

This chain links TRBV7-9 with TRBJ1-6; D not resolved. Germline values: CDR1 SEHNR, CDR2 FQNEAQ (reference sequence). The CDR3 consists of 12 residues. V was clipped by 5 bases and J by 7 bases, with 6 bases between them. The DNA for the CDR3 is TGTGCCAGCAGCCCTTCCAATTCACCCCTCCACTTT. Its protein is CASSPSNSPLHF. Full variable domain (outside the CDR3, taken from reference TRBV7-9 and TRBJ1-6): DTGVSQNPRHKITKRGQNVTFRCDPISEHNRLYWYRQTLGQGPEFLTYFQNEAQLEKSRLLSDRFSAERPKGSFSTLEIQRTEQGDSAMYLCASSPSNSPLHFGNGTRLTVT.

This clone has only one observation. The junction differs from germline at one of its ends, possibly a read error. Other nucleotide sequences from this sample produce the same CDR3. The chain is built from TRBV7-2 and TRBJ2-7, with 8 bases identical to TRBD1. In germline, CDR1 is SGHTA, CDR2 FQGNSA. CDR3 length equals 15 residues. CDR3 residues: CASSYSGGTSYEQYF. As DNA, the CDR3 is TGCGCCAGCAGCTACTCAGGGGGCACTTCCTACGAGCAGTACTTC.

This clone was seen a handful of times. The V call is TRBV3-1 (or the pseudogene TRBV3-2), the J call TRBJ1-2, with a possible D match to TRBD1 (6 bases). The V and J ends lost 4 bases and 7 bases respectively, with 16 bases between them. Germline V gene lookup returns CDR1 LGHDT and CDR2 YNNKEL (reference sequence). The CDR3 totals 14 residues. Here the CDR3 reads CASSRQGHPSGYTF. CDR3 nucleotide sequence: TGTGCCAGCAGCCGGCAGGGACACCCAAGTGGCTACACCTTC.

The chain uses TRBV5-1 and TRBJ1-1, with D unclear. Germline V gives CDR1 SGHRS, CDR2 YFSETQ. V lost 1 base and J lost 2, with 12 bases in between. CDR3 size: 15 residues. CDR3 in DNA: TGCGCCAGCAGCTTGAGCGGATCCCGAAACACTGAAGCTTTCTTT. This encodes CASSLSGSRNTEAFF.

Written as DNA, the CDR3 is TGTGCCATCAGTGAGCCGGAGGAGGGTTGGGCTAGCACAGATACGCAGTATTTT. It yields the protein CAISEPEEGWASTDTQYF. The chain recombines TRBV10-3 with TRBJ2-3, with D possibly TRBD2 on 6 matching bases. CDR3 length: 18 amino acids. The germline CDR1 and CDR2 sequences are ENHRY and SYGVKD. V shed 2 bases and J shed 0 bases, with 18 bases lying between them.